The 18 T cell receptor beta chains below come from one sample, sequenced in a study of blood T cell repertoires in COVID-19. Only in-frame clones appear in the TCRdb table, and some are missing; sequencing was by immunoSEQ multiplex PCR. Of fewer than 400,000 clones in the sample, approximately 83% are singletons; the top ten hold less than 2.5%. The specimen was PBMCs or T cells enriched from blood (not recorded which). The receptors derive from a man aged 30 to 39 who had recovered from COVID-19.

Regarding this clone: Other nucleotide sequences in the sample specify the same CDR3. The V gene is TRBV3-1 (or the pseudogene TRBV3-2), the J gene TRBJ2-5, with D perhaps matching TRBD2 (6 bases). The CDR3 runs 13 residues. CDR1 and CDR2 (germline): LGHDT, YNNKEL (reference sequence). The V end was cut by 2 bases, the J end by 5 bases, with 9 bases between. The CDR3 region is CASSQRGGETQYF. The CDR3 nucleotides read TGTGCCAGCAGCCAACGAGGAGGGGAGACCCAGTACTTC.

This chain uses TRBV9 with TRBJ2-1; 11 bases fit TRBD2. Germline CDR1 and CDR2: SGDLS and YYNGEE. The CDR3 is 17 residues long. J lost 1 base, V lost 0 bases, and 3 bases had no gene match. The CDR3 sequence is CASSVEASGGSYNEQFF. CDR3 nucleotides: TGTGCCAGCAGCGTAGAAGCTAGCGGGGGGTCCTACAATGAGCAGTTCTTC.

This clone was counted a single time. This sequence joins TRBV3-1 (or the pseudogene TRBV3-2) and TRBJ1-3; tentatively, D is TRBD1 (5 bases). Trimming took off 7 bases at V and 0 bases at J, with 13 bases between the two ends. The CDR3 contains 15 residues. Per germline, CDR1 LGHDT and CDR2 YNNKEL (reference sequence). In nucleotides, the CDR3 is TGTGCCAGCATCGCTGGCGGGGGCTCTGGAAACACCATATATTTT. Translating gives CASIAGGGSGNTIYF.

The V gene is TRBV2, the J gene TRBJ2-3, with D unresolved. CDR1 and CDR2 (germline): SNHLY, FYNNEI. The length of the CDR3 is 11 residues. The ends were cut back, 2 bases at V and 6 bases at J, with 3 bases in the middle. In nucleotides, the CDR3 is TGTGCCAGCAGTGAATCGGATACGCAGTATTTT. This sequence encodes CASSESDTQYF.

The chain couples TRBV7-2 to TRBJ2-6, with D maybe TRBD1 (6 bases). CDR3 length equals 16 residues. Germline V gene sequence: CDR1 SGHTA, CDR2 FQGNSA. The ends were cut back, 6 bases at V and 0 bases at J, with 12 bases in the middle. CDR3 coding DNA: TGTGCCAGCAGTGAGGGGGTGTACTCTGGGGCCAACGTCCTGACTTTC. Its protein product is CASSEGVYSGANVLTF. Filled out from reference TRBV7-2 and TRBJ2-6, the complete variable domain reads GAGVSQSPSNKVTEKGKDVELRCDPISGHTALYWYRQSLGQGLEFLIYFQGNSAPDKSGLPSDRFSAERTGGSVSTLTIQRTQQEDSAVYLCASSEGVYSGANVLTFGAGSRLTVL.

V usage is TRBV19 and J usage is TRBJ1-4, with 7 nucleotides matching TRBD1. The CDR3 sequence is 15 residues long. The V gene end was trimmed by 1 base and the J gene end by 4 bases; junction bases not matched to a gene: 3. In germline, CDR1 is LNHDA, CDR2 SQIVND (reference sequence). DNA of the CDR3: TGTGCCAGTAGTATAGGAGGGGGCCTTAATGAAAAACTGTTTTTT. Encoded protein: CASSIGGGLNEKLFF.

As DNA, the CDR3 is TGCGCCAGCAGCCAAGGCCGGGGTACTAAATCCTACGAGCAGTACTTC. This gives the protein CASSQGRGTKSYEQYF. The chain couples TRBV4-1 to TRBJ2-7; D might be TRBD2 (5 bases). The germline V and J ends were trimmed by 1 base and 1 base, with 14 bases remaining between them. The CDR3 extends over 16 amino acids. Germline-derived CDR1 and CDR2 are MGHRA and YSYEKL.

V is TRBV11-2 and J is TRBJ2-1; TRBD1 matches 8 bases. Losses at the gene ends were 6 bases for V and 4 bases for J; bases not matched to a gene: 8. The CDR3 spans 15 residues. Germline CDR1 SGHAT, CDR2 FQNNGV. CDR3 region: CASRSTGVGYNEQFF. In DNA form, the CDR3 reads TGTGCCAGCAGGTCGACAGGGGTAGGATACAATGAGCAGTTCTTC.

This clone was picked up a small number of times. V usage is TRBV10-1 and J usage is TRBJ1-4; tentative D call: TRBD1 (6 bases). From germline, CDR1 is WNHNN and CDR2 SYGVQD (reference sequence). V lost 3 bases and J lost 8, with 22 bases in between. The CDR3 runs 17 residues. CDR3 DNA sequence: TGCGCCAGCAGTGAAACAGGGACGTCAGGTACCGGCGAAAAACTGTTTTTT. This sequence encodes CASSETGTSGTGEKLFF.

In nucleotides, the CDR3 is TGTGCCAGCAAGACTAACCGGGGGGAGACCCAGTACTTC. Residues: CASKTNRGETQYF. This chain links TRBV7-8 with TRBJ2-5, with TRBD2 as a possible D gene (6 bases). This CDR3 has 13 amino acids. Trimming stripped 7 bases from V and 5 bases from J, with 14 bases between. Per germline, CDR1 SGHVS and CDR2 FQNEAQ.

Comment on this clone: One end of the junction varies from germline; a read error may be responsible. The chain employs TRBV14 and TRBJ1-2; D may be TRBD1 (5 bases). The CDR3 extends over 12 amino acids. CDR1 is SGHDN and CDR2 is FVKESK in the germline V gene. CDR3 sequence reads: CASSQVRTIPHF. CDR3 DNA: TGTGCCAGCAGCCAAGTTCGGACAATTCCACACTTC.

The chain links TRBV15 to TRBJ2-5; 9 positions match TRBD1. This CDR3 region has 15 residues. The J segment lost 4 bases and the V segment lost 0 bases, leaving 3 bases of the junction unmatched. Germline loops: CDR1 LNHNV, CDR2 YYDKDF (reference sequence). CDR3 in DNA: TGTGCCACCAGCAGAGATTTGACAGGGGGAGAGACCCAGTACTTC. This encodes CATSRDLTGGETQYF.

The gene calls are TRBV6-6 and TRBJ1-6; the D is unclear. The CDR3 covers 12 residues. The V end lost 5 bases, the J end lost 9 bases, and 8 bases lay between the germline ends. In germline, CDR1 is MNHNY, CDR2 SVGAGI (reference sequence). CDR3 coding DNA: TGTGCCAGCAGTCCCGGAGGTTCACCCCTCCACTTT. Its translation: CASSPGGSPLHF.

The rearrangement links TRBV29-1 to TRBJ2-4; TRBD1 might be the D (5 bases). The CDR3 has 13 residues. The germline CDR1 and CDR2 sequences are SQVTM and ANQGSEA. V lost 4 bases and J 0 bases, leaving 7 bases between the germline ends. The CDR3 bases are TGCAGCGTTGGGGGCATAGCCAAAAACATTCAGTACTTC. Amino acid sequence: CSVGGIAKNIQYF.

The rearrangement links TRBV10-3 to TRBJ2-4, with 9 bases fitting TRBD1. Germline assignment: CDR1 ENHRY and CDR2 SYGVKD. V was pared by 6 bases and J by 3 bases, with 15 bases of the junction left unmatched. The CDR3 covers 18 residues. The CDR3, as DNA: TGTGCCATCAGAAGCTGGGACAGGGAAATGGGATACAAAAACATTCAGTACTTC. Encoded protein: CAIRSWDREMGYKNIQYF.

A remark on this clone: Different DNA sequences within this sample yield the same CDR3. V usage is TRBV5-1 and J usage is TRBJ1-2; TRBD1 matches 8 bases. This CDR3 is built from 14 residues. V dropped 4 bases and J dropped 1; count of bases not matched to a gene: 3. Germline assignment: CDR1 SGHRS and CDR2 YFSETQ. The CDR3 DNA is TGCGCCAGCAGCCCCGACAGGGGTAACTATGGCTACACCTTC. Translation gives CASSPDRGNYGYTF.

V is TRBV6-1 and J is TRBJ1-4, with a weak D call TRBD1 (5 bases). V lost 2 bases to trimming and J lost 7 bases, with 17 bases between them. The CDR3 has 16 amino acids. Germline V CDR1 and CDR2: MNHNS, SASEGT. The CDR3 DNA follows: TGTGCCAGCAGTGAAAGGGGTTGGGGCATAGGTGAAAAACTGTTTTTT. This translates into CASSERGWGIGEKLFF.

The chain uses TRBV19 and TRBJ2-7, with 7 bases identical to TRBD1. The germline V gene encodes CDR1 LNHDA and CDR2 SQIVND (reference sequence). The CDR3 covers 20 residues. V was pared by 1 base and J by 0 bases, with 18 bases of the junction left unmatched. The CDR3 spells CASSIAHRDRPWLSSYEQYF. As DNA, the CDR3 is TGTGCCAGTAGTATAGCCCATCGGGACAGACCATGGCTTAGCTCCTACGAGCAGTACTTC.